This entry lists 18 T cell receptor beta chains sequenced from one sample in a study of T cells in Graves' hyperthyroidism and ophthalmopathy. It was RNA transcripts that yielded the amplified TCR beta CDR3 regions. A first-round RT-PCR of the TCR CDR3 used the HTBI primer set. TCRdb reanalysed the multiplex PCR reads using MiXCR and keeps one entry per CDR3 protein. The table shows 620,000 or so distinct CDR3 sequences, with approximately 15% occurring only once. The sequenced material came from blood. These receptors came from a woman aged 45-65 years with Graves' ophthalmopathy.

This clonotype was found many times. The chain combines TRBV30 with TRBJ1-1, with D possibly TRBD1 on 5 matching bases. V lost 4 bases, J lost 0 bases, and 9 bases lay in between. CDR1 and CDR2 from the germline V gene are GTSNPN and SVGIG (reference sequence). This CDR3 region has 13 residues. The CDR3 DNA is TGTGCCTGGACAGTACAGGTGAACACTGAAGCTTTCTTT. Protein: CAWTVQVNTEAFF.

There are a few counts of this clonotype. The chain couples TRBV29-1 to TRBJ1-3; perhaps TRBD1 as D (6 bases). V was clipped by 6 bases and J by 3 bases, with 12 bases between them. Germline loops: CDR1 SQVTM, CDR2 ANQGSEA. The CDR3 has 13 amino acids. CDR3 region: CSVTTGFGNTIYF. In DNA form, the CDR3 reads TGCAGCGTCACCACAGGGTTTGGAAACACCATATATTTT.

This clonotype was seen repeatedly, ten times or more. The CDR3 is CASRDRRGNEQFF. For the CDR3, the DNA is TGTGCCAGCAGAGACAGACGGGGCAATGAGCAGTTCTTC. The chain carries TRBV7-2 and TRBJ2-1; TRBD1 or TRBD2 may be the D gene (5 bases each). The CDR3 contains 13 residues. V shed 6 bases and J shed 6 bases, with 12 bases lying between them. Germline V CDR1 and CDR2: SGHTA, FQGNSA.

In its sample, this clonotype was seen many times. The chain combines TRBV20-1 with TRBJ1-4; tentatively, D is TRBD1 (5 bases). The germline CDR1 and CDR2 sequences are DFQATT and SNEGSKA (reference sequence). The CDR3 runs to 15 residues. The ends were cut back, 2 bases at V and 8 bases at J, with 18 bases in the middle. CDR3 region: CSARPSDSGGEKLFF. The DNA for the CDR3 is TGCAGTGCTAGACCCTCTGACAGCGGCGGAGAAAAACTGTTTTTT.

V is TRBV18 and J is TRBJ2-7, with a possible D match to TRBD2 (7 bases). The germline V gene encodes CDR1 KGHSH and CDR2 LQKENI. This CDR3 comprises 13 residues. Trimming stripped 2 bases from V and 7 bases from J, with 12 bases between. In DNA form, the CDR3 reads TGTGCCAGCTCACCAGGAGGGGGGGGGGAGCAGTACTTC. This gives the protein CASSPGGGGEQYF.

The J gene is TRBJ2-3, the V gene TRBV20-1; TRBD1 matches 9 bases. This CDR3 comprises 14 residues. The germline V gene encodes CDR1 DFQATT and CDR2 SNEGSKA (reference sequence). V lost 3 bases and J lost 4; bases outside the gene matches: 5. CDR3 residues: CSARITGGADTQYF. CDR3 DNA: TGCAGTGCTAGGATTACAGGGGGCGCAGATACGCAGTATTTT.

This clonotype was counted only a few times. V is TRBV7-6 and J is TRBJ2-7, with D possibly matching TRBD2 (6 bases). The V gene's germline CDR1 is SGHVS and CDR2 FNYEAQ. The CDR3 covers 13 residues. V lost 2 bases, J lost 9 bases, and 14 bases lay in between. The CDR3 nucleotides are TGTGCCAGCAGCTTACCCCTAGATAGCGGGCAGTACTTC. As protein: CASSLPLDSGQYF.

This clonotype appeared a few times. The V call is TRBV12-5, the J call TRBJ2-1; weak D call: TRBD2 (5 bases). Between the trimmed V and J ends, which lost 1 base and 7 bases, there was a span of 14 bases. From germline, CDR1 is LGHNT and CDR2 FRNRAP. The CDR3 is 15 amino acids. CDR3 residues: CASGLGETRINEQFF. CDR3 coding DNA: TGTGCTAGTGGTTTGGGGGAGACTCGAATTAATGAGCAGTTCTTC.

The chain is built from TRBV20-1 and TRBJ1-5; the D gene could be TRBD1 or TRBD2 (5 bases each). The J call may be faulty, since TRBJ2-3 better matches the DNA end. The CDR3 totals 14 residues. Germline V gene sequence: CDR1 DFQATT, CDR2 SNEGSKA (reference sequence). This chain's CDR3 is CSATGTVSNQPQYF. Written as DNA, the CDR3 is TGCAGTGCTACAGGGACGGTTAGCAATCAGCCCCAGTATTTT.

The table lists this clonotype with many counts. The V call is TRBV30, the J call TRBJ2-1; 11 positions agree with TRBD1. J lost 10 bases, V lost 3 bases, and 8 bases had no gene match. Germline values: CDR1 GTSNPN, CDR2 SVGIG (reference sequence). The CDR3 runs to 14 residues. This chain's CDR3 is CAWSPGQGGWEQFF. DNA for the CDR3: TGTGCCTGGAGCCCGGGACAGGGGGGCTGGGAGCAGTTCTTC.

The chain carries TRBV6-1 and TRBJ2-5, with 8 bases matching TRBD2. The CDR3 totals 15 residues. Germline CDR1 is MNHNS and CDR2 is SASEGT. With 6 bases clipped from V and 1 base from J, the junction kept 7 bases outside the gene matches. Here the CDR3 DNA reads TGTGCCAGCAGCTCCTCCCTAGCGGGCCAAGAGACCCAGTACTTC. Amino acids: CASSSSLAGQETQYF.

The chain carries TRBV7-2 and TRBJ2-2, with D unresolved. The CDR3 runs to 12 residues. V was clipped by 3 bases and J by 8 bases, with 7 bases between them. CDR1 SGHTA and CDR2 FQGNSA come from the germline V gene. In DNA form, the CDR3 reads TGTGCCAGCAGCTTTTTCGTTGGGGAGCTGTTTTTT. Its translation is CASSFFVGELFF.

This clonotype showed up many times. DNA for the CDR3: TGTGCCAGCAGTAACCAAAAGGACAGTTTCTACGAGCAGTACTTC. Translating it yields CASSNQKDSFYEQYF. The gene calls are TRBV2 and TRBJ2-7; weak D call: TRBD1 (6 bases). Trimming removed 5 bases from V and 3 bases from J, with 17 bases in between. This CDR3 region has 15 residues. The germline V gene encodes CDR1 SNHLY and CDR2 FYNNEI. Based on the CDR3 plus reference TRBV2 and TRBJ2-7, the full variable domain is EPEVTQTPSHQVTQMGQEVILRCVPISNHLYFYWYRQILGQKVEFLVSFYNNEISEKSEIFDDQFSVERPDGSNFTLKIRSTKLEDSAMYFCASSNQKDSFYEQYFGPGTRLTVT.

This clonotype occurred many times. Here the CDR3 DNA reads TGCAGTGCTAGAGACCCCGGGACTAGCATCAATGAGCAGTTCTTC. This encodes CSARDPGTSINEQFF. This chain uses TRBV20-1 with TRBJ2-1, with 9 positions matching TRBD2. The CDR3 runs 15 residues. In germline, CDR1 is DFQATT, CDR2 SNEGSKA (reference sequence). The V and J ends lost 0 bases and 6 bases, in that order; junction bases with no gene match: 6.

This clonotype was picked up many times. The chain joins TRBV28 to TRBJ2-1, with 7 bases fitting TRBD1. V was clipped by 6 bases and J by 6 bases; unmatched bases: 2. Germline CDR1 is MDHEN and CDR2 is SYDVKM. This CDR3 is built from 12 residues. CDR3 residues: CASRTGANEQFF. CDR3 nucleotide sequence: TGTGCCAGCAGAACAGGGGCCAATGAGCAGTTCTTC.

This clonotype came up many times. The J gene is TRBJ2-7, the V gene TRBV2; TRBD1 matches 10 bases. V lost 8 bases, J lost 3 bases, and 4 bases stayed unmatched. The CDR3 is made up of 13 amino acids. Germline assignment: CDR1 SNHLY and CDR2 FYNNEI. CDR3 DNA: TGTGCCAGCGACCGGGACAGGGGCTACGAGCAGTACTTC. It is translated as CASDRDRGYEQYF.

Many counts were recorded for this clonotype. The chain is built from TRBV18 and TRBJ1-4; D unclear. Trimming stripped 3 bases from V and 0 bases from J, with 8 bases between. CDR1 is KGHSH, CDR2 LQKENI, per germline. The CDR3 sequence is 15 residues long. Here the CDR3 reads CASSPNSATNEKLFF. Written as DNA, the CDR3 is TGTGCCAGCTCACCTAACAGTGCAACTAATGAAAAACTGTTTTTT.

This clonotype has a handful of counts. For the CDR3, the DNA is TGTGCCAGTAGTATAGATAGGACGCAGAACTATGGCTACACCTTC. Amino acids: CASSIDRTQNYGYTF. This sequence joins TRBV19 and TRBJ1-2; D remains unclear. Between the trimmed V and J ends, which lost 0 bases and 2 bases, there was a span of 10 bases. The CDR3 extends over 15 amino acids. The germline CDR1 and CDR2 sequences are LNHDA and SQIVND (reference sequence).